This T cell receptor (beta chain) was retrieved from a study of blood T cells in healthy people across ages. Broader study findings: A conclusive naive versus antigen-experienced comparison was prevented by the unsorted PBMCs.

Through a sample-barcoded 5' primer and a J-beta primer mix, a second PCR was run for roughly 6 to 12 cycles. MiXCR, run by TCRdb on the 5' RACE reads, gives a single entry per CDR3 protein. The data show some 1,800,000 distinct CDR3 sequences, more than 35% seen once. The germline CDR1 and CDR2 sequences are SGHTA and FQGNSA. This CDR3 comprises 14 residues. This clonotype occurred a few times. Its antigen is not known. A read error may account for a junction end that differs from germline. The source of this sequence is a human donor in good health. Material for sequencing was blood. The J gene is TRBJ2-7, the V gene TRBV7-2; D might be TRBD1 (5 bases). CDR3 bases: TGTGCCGGCAGCTTAGAAGGACATTTAGACGAGCAGTACTTC. Translated, it gives CAGSLEGHLDEQYF. Full variable domain (missing parts from reference TRBV7-2 and TRBJ2-7): GAGVSQSPSNKVTEKGKDVELRCDPISGHTALYWYRQSLGQGLEFLIYFQGNSAPDKSGLPSDRFSAERTGGSVSTLTIQRTQQEDSAVYLCAGSLEGHLDEQYFGPGTRLTVT.